The 10 T cell receptor beta chains below were found in one sample sequenced in a study of blood T cell repertoires in COVID-19. Libraries were prepared by immunoSEQ multiplex PCR; TCRdb keeps only in-frame clonotypes and omits some of them. The profile shows about 200,000 clones, 86% of them singletons. The sequenced sample was PBMCs or T cells enriched from blood (not recorded which). All receptors derive from a man aged 35 to 55 with acute COVID-19.

The chain links TRBV28 to TRBJ1-1; TRBD1 matches 8 bases. CDR1 and CDR2 (germline): MDHEN, SYDVKM. The CDR3 loop spans 15 amino acids. Unmatched junction bases numbered 6, after V lost 4 bases and J lost 2 bases. CDR3 nucleotides: TGTGCCAGCAGTTCTCAGGGGGCGAAAAACACTGAAGCTTTCTTT. Residues: CASSSQGAKNTEAFF.

The chain combines TRBV28 with TRBJ2-7; unclear D gene. The length of the CDR3 is 13 residues. The V end lost 5 bases, the J end lost 2 bases, and 10 bases lay between the germline ends. Per germline, CDR1 MDHEN and CDR2 SYDVKM. CDR3 sequence (DNA): TGTGCCAGCAGTGTTACCCAGACCTACGAGCAGTACTTC. Protein: CASSVTQTYEQYF.

The rearrangement uses TRBV2 and TRBJ1-4; TRBD1 matches at 7 bases. The germline CDR1 and CDR2 sequences are SNHLY and FYNNEI. V shed 7 bases, J shed 4 bases, and the junction held 3 bases outside the gene matches. The CDR3 contains 13 residues. The CDR3 sequence is CASNTGVNEKLFF. The DNA of the CDR3 is TGTGCCAGCAACACAGGGGTTAATGAAAAACTGTTTTTT.

The chain has TRBV12-5 and TRBJ2-2; 7 nucleotides agree with TRBD1. V trimming: 0 bases; J trimming: 6 bases; junction bases outside the gene matches: 7. CDR1 is LGHNT and CDR2 is FRNRAP in the germline V gene. This CDR3 region has 16 residues. CDR3 sequence (DNA): TGTGCTAGTGGTTTGGTACTTCCAGGGGGATCCGGGGAGCTGTTTTTT. Protein product: CASGLVLPGGSGELFF.

This sequence joins TRBV5-4 and TRBJ2-2, with no clear D. The CDR3 consists of 12 residues. Germline loops: CDR1 SGHNT, CDR2 YYREEE (reference sequence). V was trimmed by 1 base and J by 6 bases, leaving 4 bases between them. The CDR3 spells CASSLLAGELFF. CDR3 nucleotide sequence: TGTGCCAGCAGCTTGCTCGCCGGGGAGCTGTTTTTT.

The chain has TRBV11-2 and TRBJ1-4; no definite D call. Trimming pared 1 base from V and 7 bases from J, leaving 10 bases between. The CDR3 sequence is 14 residues long. Germline lookup yields CDR1 SGHAT and CDR2 FQNNGV. CDR3 bases: TGTGCCAGCAGCTTAGTCCTCAGTGGTGAAAAACTGTTTTTT. It translates to CASSLVLSGEKLFF.

This chain joins TRBV5-4 and TRBJ2-7; TRBD2 aligns across 11 bases. With V trimmed by 0 bases and J by 2 bases, 7 bases remained unmatched. There are 17 residues in the CDR3. Per the germline V gene, CDR1 is SGHNT and CDR2 is YYREEE (reference sequence). CDR3 loop: CASSLGGLADLTYEQYF. CDR3 sequence (DNA): TGTGCCAGCAGCTTGGGGGGACTAGCGGATCTTACCTACGAGCAGTACTTC.

The chain links TRBV5-5 to TRBJ2-3, with TRBD2 matching over 10 bases. This CDR3 is built from 15 residues. V dropped 0 bases and J dropped 7; count of bases not matched to a gene: 5. In germline, CDR1 is SGHKS, CDR2 YYEKEE (reference sequence). CDR3 DNA sequence: TGTGCCAGCAGCTTGGTTCCTAGCGGGGGAAATACGCAGTATTTT. Amino acid sequence: CASSLVPSGGNTQYF.

The rearrangement links TRBV10-3 to TRBJ2-5; TRBD2 aligns across 10 bases. The junction had 10 bases not matched to a gene; V was cut back by 4 bases and J by 5 bases. CDR1 and CDR2 from the germline V gene are ENHRY and SYGVKD. The CDR3 extends over 16 amino acids. DNA for the CDR3: TGTGCCATCAGTGGACGGGCTAGCGGGAGTTGGGAGACCCAGTACTTC. This gives the protein CAISGRASGSWETQYF.

This clone is a singleton in its sample. Other DNA sequences in the sample encode the same CDR3. J is TRBJ1-2 and V is TRBV19; 7 positions agree with TRBD1. Germline V gene lookup returns CDR1 LNHDA and CDR2 SQIVND (reference sequence). The CDR3 is made up of 13 amino acids. V gave up 8 bases and J gave up 4 bases; unmatched junction bases: 7. The CDR3 nucleotides are TGTGCCAGTTCCCGAAGGGACAGCTATGGCTACACCTTC. Protein: CASSRRDSYGYTF.